This T cell receptor (beta chain) was recorded in a study of a mutant IDH1 vaccine in newly diagnosed glioma. The overall study: Patients had received radiotherapy, temozolomide, or both previously, most receiving both.

Produced via immunoSEQ multiplex PCR; TCRdb's table is partial and in-frame only. The sample lists about 68,000 clones; approximately 85% were seen once. Deletions cut 1 base from V and 2 bases from J, with 12 bases between. Germline CDR1 reads SGHTA; CDR2 reads FQGNSA. CDR3 length: 15 residues. Time point in this sample: baseline, week 1 (first vaccination visit). The treatment is: pre-vaccination baseline after standard-of-care therapy. Diagnosis in the donors showed new WHO grade 3 or 4 astrocytomas that were IDH1-mutant and ATRX-lost. The input for sequencing was PBMCs, taken from a glioma patient treated with radiotherapy, temozolomide or both. The chain has TRBV7-2 and TRBJ2-7, with D uncertain. This clonotype was sampled from a man over 45 with glioma. CDR3 nucleotides: TGTGCCAGCAGCTTAGGCCTTCGACGGGCCTACGAGCAGTACTTC. As protein: CASSLGLRRAYEQYF.